This T cell receptor (beta chain) was retrieved from a study of CD8+CD57+ T cells in acquired aplastic anemia. At the level of the study: The average for DNA from sorted CD4+ and CD8+ cells was 2.5 to 4 ug. Overall study results and limits: Some 30 shared CD8+ CDR3s appeared highly expressed within patients' immunodominant clones. Patients and healthy controls showed no significant CD8+ Simpson's diversity difference.

This CDR3 comprises 16 residues. Germline loops: CDR1 LNHDA, CDR2 SQIVND (reference sequence). At least ten counts were recorded for this clonotype. Its antigen remains unidentified. A junction end diverges from the germline sequence, so it may reflect a read error. TCR beta VDJ and CDR3 profiling used genomic DNA as template. TCRdb redid the calling of the reads with MiXCR, one entry per CDR3 protein. This table has over 40,000 distinct CDR3 sequences, about 73% appearing once. V gene TRBV19 combines with J gene TRBJ1-1; D is uncertain. The receptor comes from a human donor in good health, serving as a control. Sequences were obtained from sorted CD4+, CD8+, or CD8+CD57+ T cells (not recorded which) from PBMCs. CDR3 DNA sequence: TGTGCCAGTAGTATAAATCCGGGTTCGGGGAACCCTGAAGCTTTCTTT. It codes for CASSINPGSGNPEAFF.